This T cell receptor beta chain is from a study of CD8+ T cells in alopecia areata. The sequencing template was cDNA reverse transcribed from extracted RNA. Assay: immunoSEQ multiplex PCR; the TCRdb copy retains only in-frame clones and omits some. The sample includes approximately 190,000 clones, roughly 60% seen only once; the top ten take roughly 5.8%. Treatment specified: oral pan-JAK inhibitor, 5-10 mg twice daily. The sequencing here drew on CD4+ T cells sorted from blood, taken at week 24, from a patient treated with tofacitinib. The TCR was taken from a human donor with alopecia areata.

This chain's CDR3 is CASSPIAGNYNEQFF. The CDR3 DNA reads TGTGCCAGCAGCCCCATTGCGGGGAACTACAATGAGCAGTTCTTC. J is TRBJ2-1 and V is TRBV2, with a tentative D call TRBD2 (6 bases). From germline, CDR1 is SNHLY and CDR2 FYNNEI. The V end was cut by 6 bases, the J end by 3 bases, with 15 bases between. The length of the CDR3 is 15 residues.